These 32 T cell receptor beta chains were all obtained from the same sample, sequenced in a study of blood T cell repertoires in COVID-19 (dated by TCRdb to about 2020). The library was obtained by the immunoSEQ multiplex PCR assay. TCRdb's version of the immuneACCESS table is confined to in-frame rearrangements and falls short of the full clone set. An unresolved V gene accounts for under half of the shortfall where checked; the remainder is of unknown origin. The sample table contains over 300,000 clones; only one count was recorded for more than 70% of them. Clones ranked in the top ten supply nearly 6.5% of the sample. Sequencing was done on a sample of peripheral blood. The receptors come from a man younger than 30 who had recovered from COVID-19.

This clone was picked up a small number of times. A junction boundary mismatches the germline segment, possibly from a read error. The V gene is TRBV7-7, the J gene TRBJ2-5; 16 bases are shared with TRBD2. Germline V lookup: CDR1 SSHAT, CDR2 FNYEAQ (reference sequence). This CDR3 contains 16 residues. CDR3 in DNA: TGTGCTAGCAGCACGGGACTAGCGGGGGGGCAAGAGACCCAGTACTTC. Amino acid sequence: CASSTGLAGGQETQYF.

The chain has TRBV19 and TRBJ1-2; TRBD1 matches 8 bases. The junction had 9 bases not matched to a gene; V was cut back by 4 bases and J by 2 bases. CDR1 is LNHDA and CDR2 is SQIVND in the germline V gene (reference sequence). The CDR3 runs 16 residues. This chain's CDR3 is CASSRAGQGTNYGYTF. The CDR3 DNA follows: TGTGCCAGTAGTAGAGCCGGACAGGGAACCAACTATGGCTACACCTTC.

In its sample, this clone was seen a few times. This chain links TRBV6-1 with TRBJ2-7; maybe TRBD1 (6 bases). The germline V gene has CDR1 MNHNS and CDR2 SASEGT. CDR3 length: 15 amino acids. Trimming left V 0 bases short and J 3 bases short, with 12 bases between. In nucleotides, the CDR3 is TGTGCCAGCAGTGAAGCCGGGACATCCATCTACGAGCAGTACTTC. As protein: CASSEAGTSIYEQYF.

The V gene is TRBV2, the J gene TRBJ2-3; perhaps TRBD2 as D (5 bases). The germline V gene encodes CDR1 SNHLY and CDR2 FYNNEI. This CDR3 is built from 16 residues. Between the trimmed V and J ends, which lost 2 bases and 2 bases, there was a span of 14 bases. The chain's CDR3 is CASSERGTIFTDTQYF. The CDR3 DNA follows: TGTGCCAGCAGTGAACGGGGAACAATTTTCACAGATACGCAGTATTTT. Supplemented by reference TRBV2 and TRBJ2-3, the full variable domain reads EPEVTQTPSHQVTQMGQEVILRCVPISNHLYFYWYRQILGQKVEFLVSFYNNEISEKSEIFDDQFSVERPDGSNFTLKIRSTKLEDSAMYFCASSERGTIFTDTQYFGPGTRLTVL.

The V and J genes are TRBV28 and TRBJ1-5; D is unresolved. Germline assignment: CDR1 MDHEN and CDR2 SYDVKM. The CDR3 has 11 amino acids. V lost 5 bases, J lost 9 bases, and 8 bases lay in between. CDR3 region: CASSIGGPQHF. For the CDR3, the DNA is TGTGCCAGCAGTATCGGTGGGCCCCAGCATTTT.

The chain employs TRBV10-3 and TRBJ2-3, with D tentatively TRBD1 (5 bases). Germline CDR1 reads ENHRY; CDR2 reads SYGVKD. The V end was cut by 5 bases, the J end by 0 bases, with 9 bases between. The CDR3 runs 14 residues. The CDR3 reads CAISRQLSTDTQYF. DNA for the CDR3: TGTGCCATCAGTCGACAGCTAAGCACAGATACGCAGTATTTT.

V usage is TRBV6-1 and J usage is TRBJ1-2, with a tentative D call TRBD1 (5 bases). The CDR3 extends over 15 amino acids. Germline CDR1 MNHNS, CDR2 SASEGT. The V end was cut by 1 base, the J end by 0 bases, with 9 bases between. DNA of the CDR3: TGTGCCAGCAGTGAAGGGGGGGTATCTAACTATGGCTACACCTTC. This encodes CASSEGGVSNYGYTF.

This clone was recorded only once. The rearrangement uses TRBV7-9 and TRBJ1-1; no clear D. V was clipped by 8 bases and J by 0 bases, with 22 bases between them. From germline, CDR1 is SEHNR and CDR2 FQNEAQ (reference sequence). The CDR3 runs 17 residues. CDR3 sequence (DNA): TGTGCCAGCGGATACTATCAGCCACAAAGATTGAACACTGAAGCTTTCTTT. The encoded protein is CASGYYQPQRLNTEAFF.

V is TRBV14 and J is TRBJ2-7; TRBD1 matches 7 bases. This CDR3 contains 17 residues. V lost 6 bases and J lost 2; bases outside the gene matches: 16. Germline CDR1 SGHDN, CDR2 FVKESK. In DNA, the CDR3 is TGTGCCAGCAGTAAGTCGGTCGGGACAGACTTTGCCTACGAGCAGTACTTC. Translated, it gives CASSKSVGTDFAYEQYF. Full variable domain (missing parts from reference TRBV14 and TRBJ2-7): EAGVTQFPSHSVIEKGQTVTLRCDPISGHDNLYWYRRVMGKEIKFLLHFVKESKQDESGMPNNRFLAERTGGTYSTLKVQPAELEDSGVYFCASSKSVGTDFAYEQYFGPGTRLTVT.

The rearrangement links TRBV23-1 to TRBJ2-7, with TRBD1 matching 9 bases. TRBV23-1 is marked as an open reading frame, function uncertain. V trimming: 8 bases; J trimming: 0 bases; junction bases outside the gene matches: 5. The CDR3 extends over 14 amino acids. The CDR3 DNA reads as TGCGCCAGCCGACGGGACAGGGTCTCCTACGAGCAGTACTTC. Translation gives CASRRDRVSYEQYF.

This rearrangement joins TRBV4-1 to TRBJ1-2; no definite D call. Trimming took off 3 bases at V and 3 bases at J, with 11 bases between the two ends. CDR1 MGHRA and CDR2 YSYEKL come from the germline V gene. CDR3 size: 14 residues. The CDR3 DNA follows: TGCGCCAGCAGCCACGACAATGTTGACTATGGCTACACCTTC. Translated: CASSHDNVDYGYTF.

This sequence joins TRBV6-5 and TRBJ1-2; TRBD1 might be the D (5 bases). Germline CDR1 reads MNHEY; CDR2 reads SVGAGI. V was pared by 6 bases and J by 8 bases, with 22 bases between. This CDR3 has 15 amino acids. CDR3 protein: CASRGGEAQIRGYTF. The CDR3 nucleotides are TGTGCCAGCAGGGGGGGTGAAGCCCAAATACGGGGCTACACCTTC.

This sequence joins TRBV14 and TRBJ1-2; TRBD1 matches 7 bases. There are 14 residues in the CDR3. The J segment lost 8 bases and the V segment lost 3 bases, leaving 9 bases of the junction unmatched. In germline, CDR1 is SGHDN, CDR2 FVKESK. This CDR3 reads CASSHSTGPSGYTF. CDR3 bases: TGTGCCAGCAGCCACTCGACAGGGCCCTCGGGCTACACCTTC.

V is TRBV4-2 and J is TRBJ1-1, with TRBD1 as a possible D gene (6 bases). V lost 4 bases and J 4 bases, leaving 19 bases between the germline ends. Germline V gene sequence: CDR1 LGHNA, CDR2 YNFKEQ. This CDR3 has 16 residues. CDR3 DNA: TGTGCCAGCAGCCCGGCCTATGGGGGCGTGGGCACTGAAGCTTTCTTT. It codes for CASSPAYGGVGTEAFF.

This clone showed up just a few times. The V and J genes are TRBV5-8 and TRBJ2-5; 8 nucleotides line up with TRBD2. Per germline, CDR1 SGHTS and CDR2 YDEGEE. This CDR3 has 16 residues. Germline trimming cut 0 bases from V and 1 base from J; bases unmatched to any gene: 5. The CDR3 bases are TGTGCCAGCAGCTTGGAACTAGCGGATTTCCAAGAGACCCAGTACTTC. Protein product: CASSLELADFQETQYF.

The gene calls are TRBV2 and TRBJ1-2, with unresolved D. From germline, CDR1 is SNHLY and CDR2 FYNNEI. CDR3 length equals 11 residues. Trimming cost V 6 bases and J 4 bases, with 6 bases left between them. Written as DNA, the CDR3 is TGTGCCAGCAGCGAGGCCTATGGCTACACCTTC. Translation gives CASSEAYGYTF. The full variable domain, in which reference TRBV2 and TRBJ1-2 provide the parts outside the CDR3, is EPEVTQTPSHQVTQMGQEVILRCVPISNHLYFYWYRQILGQKVEFLVSFYNNEISEKSEIFDDQFSVERPDGSNFTLKIRSTKLEDSAMYFCASSEAYGYTFGSGTRLTVV.

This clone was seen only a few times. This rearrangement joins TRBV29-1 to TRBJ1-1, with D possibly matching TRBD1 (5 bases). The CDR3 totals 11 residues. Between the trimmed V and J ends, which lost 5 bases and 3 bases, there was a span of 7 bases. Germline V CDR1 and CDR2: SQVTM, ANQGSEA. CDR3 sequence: CSVFRDTEAFF. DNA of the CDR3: TGCAGCGTTTTCAGGGACACTGAAGCTTTCTTT.

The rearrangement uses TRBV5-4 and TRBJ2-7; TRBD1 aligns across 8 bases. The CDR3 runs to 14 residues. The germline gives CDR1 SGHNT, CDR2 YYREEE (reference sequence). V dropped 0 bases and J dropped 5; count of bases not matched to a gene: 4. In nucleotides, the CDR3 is TGTGCCAGCAGCTTGGGGACAGGGTTCAACGAGCAGTACTTC. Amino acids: CASSLGTGFNEQYF. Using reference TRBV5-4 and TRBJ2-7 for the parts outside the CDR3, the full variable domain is ETGVTQSPTHLIKTRGQQVTLRCSSQSGHNTVSWYQQALGQGPQFIFQYYREEENGRGNFPPRFSGLQFPNYSSELNVNALELDDSALYLCASSLGTGFNEQYFGPGTRLTVT.

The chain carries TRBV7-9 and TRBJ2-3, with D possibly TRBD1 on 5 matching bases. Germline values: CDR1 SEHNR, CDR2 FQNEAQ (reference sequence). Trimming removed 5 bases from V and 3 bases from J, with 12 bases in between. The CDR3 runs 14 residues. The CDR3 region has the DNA TGTGCCAGCAGCCAGATGCAGGGAACAGATACGCAGTATTTT. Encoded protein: CASSQMQGTDTQYF. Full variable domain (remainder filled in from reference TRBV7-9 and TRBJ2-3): DTGVSQNPRHKITKRGQNVTFRCDPISEHNRLYWYRQTLGQGPEFLTYFQNEAQLEKSRLLSDRFSAERPKGSFSTLEIQRTEQGDSAMYLCASSQMQGTDTQYFGPGTRLTVL.

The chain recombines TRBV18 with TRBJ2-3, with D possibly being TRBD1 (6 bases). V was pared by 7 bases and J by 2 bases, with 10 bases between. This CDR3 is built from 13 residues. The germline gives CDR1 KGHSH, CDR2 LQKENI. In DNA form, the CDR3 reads TGTGCCAGCTTACAGGGTGACACAGATACGCAGTATTTT. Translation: CASLQGDTDTQYF.

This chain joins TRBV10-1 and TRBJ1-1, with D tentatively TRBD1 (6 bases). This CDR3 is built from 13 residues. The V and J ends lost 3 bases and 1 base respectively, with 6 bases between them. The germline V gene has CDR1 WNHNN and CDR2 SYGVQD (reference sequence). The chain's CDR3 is CASSDRGNTEAFF. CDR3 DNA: TGCGCCAGCAGTGACAGGGGGAACACTGAAGCTTTCTTT.

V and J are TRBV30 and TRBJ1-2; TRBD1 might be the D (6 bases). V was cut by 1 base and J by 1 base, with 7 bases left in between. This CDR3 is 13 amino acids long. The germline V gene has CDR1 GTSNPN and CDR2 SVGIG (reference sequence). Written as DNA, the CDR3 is TGTGCCTGGAGTGGGACAGATAACTATGGCTACACCTTC. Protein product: CAWSGTDNYGYTF.

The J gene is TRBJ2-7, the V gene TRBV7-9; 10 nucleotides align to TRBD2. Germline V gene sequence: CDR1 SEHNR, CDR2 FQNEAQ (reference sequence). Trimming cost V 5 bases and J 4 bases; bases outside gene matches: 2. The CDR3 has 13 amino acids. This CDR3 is CASSRTSGYEQYF. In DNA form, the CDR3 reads TGTGCCAGCAGCCGGACTAGCGGTTACGAGCAGTACTTC.

Written as DNA, the CDR3 is TGTGCCAGCAGCCAAGCGATCCCCCTAGGCGGGGAGCTGTTTTTT. Its protein product is CASSQAIPLGGELFF. The chain combines TRBV4-2 with TRBJ2-2, with no clear D. V was cut by 1 base and J by 7 bases, with 13 bases left in between. This CDR3 comprises 15 residues. CDR1 and CDR2 from the germline V gene are LGHNA and YNFKEQ.

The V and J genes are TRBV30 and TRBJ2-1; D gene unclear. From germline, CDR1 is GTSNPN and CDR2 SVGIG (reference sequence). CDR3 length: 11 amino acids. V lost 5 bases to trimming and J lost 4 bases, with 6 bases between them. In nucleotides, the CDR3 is TGTGCCTGGGGCCTTTACAATGAGCAGTTCTTC. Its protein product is CAWGLYNEQFF.

CDR3 loop: CASSIERTGDYGYTF. The CDR3 DNA reads TGTGCCAGTAGTATTGAAAGGACAGGGGACTATGGCTACACCTTC. The rearrangement uses TRBV19 and TRBJ1-2; 9 nucleotides align to TRBD1. This CDR3 spans 15 amino acids. CDR1 and CDR2 from the germline V gene are LNHDA and SQIVND (reference sequence). J lost 3 bases, V lost 3 bases, and 5 bases had no gene match.

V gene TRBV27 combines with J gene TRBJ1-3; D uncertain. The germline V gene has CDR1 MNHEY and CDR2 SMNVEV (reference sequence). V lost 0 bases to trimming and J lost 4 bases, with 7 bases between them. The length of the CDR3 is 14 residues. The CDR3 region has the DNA TGTGCCAGCAGTTTATCCGGTTCAGGAAACACCATATATTTT. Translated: CASSLSGSGNTIYF.

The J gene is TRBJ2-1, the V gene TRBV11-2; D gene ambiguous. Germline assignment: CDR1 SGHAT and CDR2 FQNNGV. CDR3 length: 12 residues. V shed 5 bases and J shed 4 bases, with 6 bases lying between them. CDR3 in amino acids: CASSAYYNEQFF. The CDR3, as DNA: TGTGCCAGCAGCGCCTATTACAATGAGCAGTTCTTC.

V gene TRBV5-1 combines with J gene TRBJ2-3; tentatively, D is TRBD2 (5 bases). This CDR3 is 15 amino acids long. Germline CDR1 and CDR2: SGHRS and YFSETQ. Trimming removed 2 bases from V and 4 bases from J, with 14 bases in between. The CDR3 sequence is CASSFDRTRADTQYF. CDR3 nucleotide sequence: TGCGCCAGCAGCTTTGACCGCACTAGGGCAGATACGCAGTATTTT.

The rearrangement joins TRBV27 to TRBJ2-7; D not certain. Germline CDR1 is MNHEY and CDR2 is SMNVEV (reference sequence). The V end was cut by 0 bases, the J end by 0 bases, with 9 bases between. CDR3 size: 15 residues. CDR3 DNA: TGTGCCAGCAGTTTATCGACTTTTAGCTCCTACGAGCAGTACTTC. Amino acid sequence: CASSLSTFSSYEQYF.

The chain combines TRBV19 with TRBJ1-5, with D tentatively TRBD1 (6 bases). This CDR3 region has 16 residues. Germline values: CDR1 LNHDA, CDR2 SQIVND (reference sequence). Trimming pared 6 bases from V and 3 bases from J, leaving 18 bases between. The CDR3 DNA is TGTGCCAGTAGCCTACAGGGCCCAGGGACCAATCAGCCCCAGCATTTT. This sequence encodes CASSLQGPGTNQPQHF.

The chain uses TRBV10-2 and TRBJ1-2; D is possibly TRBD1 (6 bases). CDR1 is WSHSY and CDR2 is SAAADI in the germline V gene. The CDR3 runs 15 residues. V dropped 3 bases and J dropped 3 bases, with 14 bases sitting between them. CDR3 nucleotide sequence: TGCGCCAGCAGTGATTTTCAGGACAGTTACTATGGCTACACCTTC. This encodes CASSDFQDSYYGYTF.